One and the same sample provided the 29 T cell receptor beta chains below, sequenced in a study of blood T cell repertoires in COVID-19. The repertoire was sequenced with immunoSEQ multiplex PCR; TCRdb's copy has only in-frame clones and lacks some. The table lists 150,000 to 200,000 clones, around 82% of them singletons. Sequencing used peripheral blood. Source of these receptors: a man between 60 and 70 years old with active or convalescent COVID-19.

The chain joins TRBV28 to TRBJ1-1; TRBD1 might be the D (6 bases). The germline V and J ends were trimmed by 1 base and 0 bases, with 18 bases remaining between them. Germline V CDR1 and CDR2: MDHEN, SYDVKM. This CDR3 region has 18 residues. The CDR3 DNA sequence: TGTGCCAGCAGTTTATACGGGGGGCACGATTACATGAACACTGAAGCTTTCTTT. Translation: CASSLYGGHDYMNTEAFF.

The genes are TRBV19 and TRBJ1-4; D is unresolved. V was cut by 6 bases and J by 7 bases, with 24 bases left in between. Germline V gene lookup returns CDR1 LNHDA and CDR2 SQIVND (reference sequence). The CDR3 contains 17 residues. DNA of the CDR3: TGTGCCAGTAGCTCCCCCAGTATAGGAGGGCGCGCTGAAAAACTGTTTTTT. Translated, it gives CASSSPSIGGRAEKLFF.

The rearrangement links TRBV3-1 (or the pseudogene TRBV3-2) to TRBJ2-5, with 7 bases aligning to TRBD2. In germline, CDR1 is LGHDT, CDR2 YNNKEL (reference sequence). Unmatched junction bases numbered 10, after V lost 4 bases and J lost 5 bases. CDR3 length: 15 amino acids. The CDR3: CASSPRAGVMETQYF. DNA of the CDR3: TGTGCCAGCAGCCCCAGGGCGGGGGTGATGGAGACCCAGTACTTC.

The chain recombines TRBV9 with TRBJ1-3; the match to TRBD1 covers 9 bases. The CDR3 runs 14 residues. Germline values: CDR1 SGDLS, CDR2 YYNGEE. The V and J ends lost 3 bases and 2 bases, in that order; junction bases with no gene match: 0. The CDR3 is CASSDRGPGNTIYF. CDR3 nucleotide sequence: TGTGCCAGCAGCGACAGGGGGCCTGGAAACACCATATATTTT.

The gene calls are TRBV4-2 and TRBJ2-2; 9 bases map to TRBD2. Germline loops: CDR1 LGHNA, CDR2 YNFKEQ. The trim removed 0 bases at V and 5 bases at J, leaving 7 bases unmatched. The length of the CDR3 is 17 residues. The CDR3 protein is CASSQDLPSGGTGELFF. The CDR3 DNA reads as TGTGCCAGCAGCCAAGACCTCCCCAGCGGGGGGACCGGGGAGCTGTTTTTT.

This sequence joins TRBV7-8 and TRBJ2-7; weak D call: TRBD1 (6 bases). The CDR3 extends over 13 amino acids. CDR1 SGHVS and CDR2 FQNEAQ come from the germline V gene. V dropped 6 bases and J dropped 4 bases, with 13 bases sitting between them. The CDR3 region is CASSSGQSYEQYF. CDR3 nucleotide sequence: TGTGCCAGCAGTTCCGGACAGAGTTACGAGCAGTACTTC.

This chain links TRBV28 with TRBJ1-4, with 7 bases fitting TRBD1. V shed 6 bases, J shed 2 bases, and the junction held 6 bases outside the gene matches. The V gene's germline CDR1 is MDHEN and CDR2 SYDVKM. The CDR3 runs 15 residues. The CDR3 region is CASRKVTGTNEKLFF. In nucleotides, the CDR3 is TGTGCCAGCAGAAAGGTGACAGGGACTAATGAAAAACTGTTTTTT.

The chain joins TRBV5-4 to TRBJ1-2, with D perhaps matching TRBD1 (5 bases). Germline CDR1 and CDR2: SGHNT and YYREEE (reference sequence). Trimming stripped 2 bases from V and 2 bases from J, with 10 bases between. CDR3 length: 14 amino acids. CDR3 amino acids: CASSFVDRNYGYTF. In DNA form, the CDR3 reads TGTGCCAGCAGCTTTGTTGACAGAAACTATGGCTACACCTTC.

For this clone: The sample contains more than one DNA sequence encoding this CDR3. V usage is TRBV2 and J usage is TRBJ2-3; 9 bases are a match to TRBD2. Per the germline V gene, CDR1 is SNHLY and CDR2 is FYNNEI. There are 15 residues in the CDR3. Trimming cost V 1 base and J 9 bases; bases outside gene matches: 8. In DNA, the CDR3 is TGTGCCAGCAGTGAAGAGCGGGGGGCCGGGGACACGCAGTATTTT. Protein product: CASSEERGAGDTQYF.

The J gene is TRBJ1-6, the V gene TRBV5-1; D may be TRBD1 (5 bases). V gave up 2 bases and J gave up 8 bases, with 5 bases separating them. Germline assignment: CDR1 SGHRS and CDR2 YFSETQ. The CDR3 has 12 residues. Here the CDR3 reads CASSLGDSPLHF. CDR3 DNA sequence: TGCGCCAGCAGCTTAGGGGATTCACCCCTCCACTTT.

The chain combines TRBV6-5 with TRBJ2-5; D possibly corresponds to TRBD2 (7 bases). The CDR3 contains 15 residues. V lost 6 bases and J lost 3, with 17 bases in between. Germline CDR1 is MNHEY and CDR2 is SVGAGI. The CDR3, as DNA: TGTGCCAGCAGCCGGGGGGCTAGCGGTGAAGAGACCCAGTACTTC. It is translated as CASSRGASGEETQYF.

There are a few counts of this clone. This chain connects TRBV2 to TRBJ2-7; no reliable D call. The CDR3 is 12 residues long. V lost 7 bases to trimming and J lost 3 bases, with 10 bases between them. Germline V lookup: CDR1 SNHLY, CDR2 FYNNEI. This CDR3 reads CASINENYEQYF. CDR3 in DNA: TGTGCCAGCATAAATGAGAACTACGAGCAGTACTTC. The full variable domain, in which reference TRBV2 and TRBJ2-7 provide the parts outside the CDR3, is EPEVTQTPSHQVTQMGQEVILRCVPISNHLYFYWYRQILGQKVEFLVSFYNNEISEKSEIFDDQFSVERPDGSNFTLKIRSTKLEDSAMYFCASINENYEQYFGPGTRLTVT.

The CDR3 protein is CASSPGDWQDNYGYTF. As DNA, the CDR3 is TGTGCCAGCAGCCCAGGGGATTGGCAGGATAACTATGGCTACACCTTC. V is TRBV11-2 and J is TRBJ1-2; perhaps TRBD1 as D (6 bases). In germline, CDR1 is SGHAT, CDR2 FQNNGV. CDR3 length: 16 residues. V was cut by 5 bases and J by 1 base, with 17 bases left in between.

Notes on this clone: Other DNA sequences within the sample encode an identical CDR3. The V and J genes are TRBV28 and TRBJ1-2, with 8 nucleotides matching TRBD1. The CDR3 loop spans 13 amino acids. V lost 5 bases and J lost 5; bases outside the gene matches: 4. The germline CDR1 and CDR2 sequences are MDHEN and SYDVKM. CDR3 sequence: CASSRTGPYGYTF. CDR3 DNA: TGTGCCAGCAGTAGGACAGGGCCTTATGGCTACACCTTC.

This CDR3 reads CASSMGQGSYEQYF. The CDR3 DNA reads TGTGCCAGCAGCATGGGACAGGGGTCCTACGAGCAGTACTTC. The chain carries TRBV9 and TRBJ2-7, with 10 bases fitting TRBD1. This CDR3 has 14 amino acids. Germline V gives CDR1 SGDLS, CDR2 YYNGEE. Trimming cost V 4 bases and J 1 base; bases outside gene matches: 2.

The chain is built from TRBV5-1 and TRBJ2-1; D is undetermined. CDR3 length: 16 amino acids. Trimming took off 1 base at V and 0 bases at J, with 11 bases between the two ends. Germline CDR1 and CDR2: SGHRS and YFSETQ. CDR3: CASSLIRFYSYNEQFF. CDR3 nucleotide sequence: TGCGCCAGCAGCTTGATCCGGTTCTACTCCTACAATGAGCAGTTCTTC.

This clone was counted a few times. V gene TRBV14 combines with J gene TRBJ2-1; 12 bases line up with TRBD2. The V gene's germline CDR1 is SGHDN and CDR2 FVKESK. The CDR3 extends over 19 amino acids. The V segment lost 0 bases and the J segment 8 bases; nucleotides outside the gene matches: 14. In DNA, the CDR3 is TGTGCCAGCAGCCAAGACTTTGGGCTAGCGGGAGGGCTCTCGGATGAGCAGTTCTTC. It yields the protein CASSQDFGLAGGLSDEQFF.

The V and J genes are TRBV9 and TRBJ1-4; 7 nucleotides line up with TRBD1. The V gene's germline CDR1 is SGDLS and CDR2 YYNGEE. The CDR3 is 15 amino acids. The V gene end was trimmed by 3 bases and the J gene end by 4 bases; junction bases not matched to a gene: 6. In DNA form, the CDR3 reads TGTGCCAGCAGCGCGAAGGGACAGAATAATGAAAAACTGTTTTTT. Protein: CASSAKGQNNEKLFF.

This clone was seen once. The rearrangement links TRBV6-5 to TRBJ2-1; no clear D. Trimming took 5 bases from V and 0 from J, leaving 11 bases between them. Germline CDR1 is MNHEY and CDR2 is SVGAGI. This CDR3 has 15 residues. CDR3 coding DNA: TGTGCCAGCAGTAGGAGTTTACGCTCCTACAATGAGCAGTTCTTC. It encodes CASSRSLRSYNEQFF.

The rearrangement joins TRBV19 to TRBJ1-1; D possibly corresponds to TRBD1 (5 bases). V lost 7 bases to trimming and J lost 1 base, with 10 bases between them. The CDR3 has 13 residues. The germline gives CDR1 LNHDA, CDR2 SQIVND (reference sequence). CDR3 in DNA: TGTGCCAGTATGGGGCAGAAGAACACTGAAGCTTTCTTT. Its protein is CASMGQKNTEAFF.

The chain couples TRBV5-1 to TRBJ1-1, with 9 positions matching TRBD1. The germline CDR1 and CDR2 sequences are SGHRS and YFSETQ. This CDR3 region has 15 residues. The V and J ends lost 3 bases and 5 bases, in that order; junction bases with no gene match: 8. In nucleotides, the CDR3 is TGCGCCAGCAGCTGGGAGGGGACAGGGATTACTGAAGCTTTCTTT. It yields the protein CASSWEGTGITEAFF.

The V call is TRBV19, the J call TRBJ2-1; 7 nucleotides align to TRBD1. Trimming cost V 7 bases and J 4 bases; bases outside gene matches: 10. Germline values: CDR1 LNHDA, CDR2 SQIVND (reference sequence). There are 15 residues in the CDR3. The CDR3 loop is CASTRGTYPYNEQFF. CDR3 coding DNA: TGTGCCAGTACCAGGGGGACATATCCTTACAATGAGCAGTTCTTC.

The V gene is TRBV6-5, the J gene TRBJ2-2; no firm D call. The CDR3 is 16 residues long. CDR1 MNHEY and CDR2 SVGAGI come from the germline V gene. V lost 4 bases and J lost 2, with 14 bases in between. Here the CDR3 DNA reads TGTGCCAGCAGTTTAAACTATCAAGTTAACACCGGGGAGCTGTTTTTT. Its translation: CASSLNYQVNTGELFF.

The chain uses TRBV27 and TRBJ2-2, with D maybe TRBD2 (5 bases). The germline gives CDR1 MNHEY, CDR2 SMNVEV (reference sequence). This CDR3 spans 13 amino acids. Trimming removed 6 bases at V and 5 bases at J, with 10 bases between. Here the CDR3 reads CASRPGGTGELFF. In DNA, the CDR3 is TGTGCCAGCAGACCCGGCGGGACCGGGGAGCTGTTTTTT.

CDR3 nucleotides: TGTGCCAGCAGTGAGACAGGGGAGTCTGGAAACACCATATATTTT. This gives the protein CASSETGESGNTIYF. V is TRBV25-1 and J is TRBJ1-3; the match to TRBD1 covers 8 bases. Germline V gene sequence: CDR1 MGHDK, CDR2 SYGVNS. V trimming: 3 bases; J trimming: 1 base; junction bases outside the gene matches: 2. The CDR3 length is 15 residues.

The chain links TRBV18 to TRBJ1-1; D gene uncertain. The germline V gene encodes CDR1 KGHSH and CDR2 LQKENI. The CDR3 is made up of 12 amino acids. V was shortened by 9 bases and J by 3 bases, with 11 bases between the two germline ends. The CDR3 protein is CASQGQDTEAFF. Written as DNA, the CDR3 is TGTGCCAGTCAAGGTCAGGACACTGAAGCTTTCTTT.

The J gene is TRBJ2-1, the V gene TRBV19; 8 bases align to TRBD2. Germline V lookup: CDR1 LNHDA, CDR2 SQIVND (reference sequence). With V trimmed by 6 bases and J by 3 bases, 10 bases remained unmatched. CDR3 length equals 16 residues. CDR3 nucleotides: TGTGCCAGTAGCCTGACTAGCGCGATAAACTACAATGAGCAGTTCTTC. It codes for CASSLTSAINYNEQFF.

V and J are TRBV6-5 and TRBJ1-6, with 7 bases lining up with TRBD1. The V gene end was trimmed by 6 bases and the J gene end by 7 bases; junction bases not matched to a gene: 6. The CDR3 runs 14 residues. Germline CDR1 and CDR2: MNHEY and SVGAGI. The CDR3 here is CASRFGTANSPLHF. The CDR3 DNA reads TGTGCCAGCAGATTCGGGACAGCCAATTCACCCCTCCACTTT.

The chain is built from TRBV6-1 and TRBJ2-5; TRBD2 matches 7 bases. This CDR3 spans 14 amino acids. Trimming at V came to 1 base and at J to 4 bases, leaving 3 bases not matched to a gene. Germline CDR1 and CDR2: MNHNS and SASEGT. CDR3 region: CASSEGSGGETQYF. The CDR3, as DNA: TGTGCCAGCAGTGAAGGGTCGGGAGGAGAGACCCAGTACTTC.